This T cell receptor (beta chain) was recovered during a study of T cells of healthy individuals. TCRdb processed the 5' RACE reads anew with MiXCR; each CDR3 protein has one entry. The sample carries around 100,000 distinct CDR3 sequences, under 20% recorded once. V was clipped by 6 bases and J by 7 bases, with 18 bases between them. CDR3 length equals 14 residues. Germline assignment: CDR1 MNHEY and CDR2 SVGEGT. The clonotype comes from a human donor in good health. This rearrangement joins TRBV6-2 or TRBV6-3 to TRBJ1-1; tentatively, D is TRBD1 (5 bases). The CDR3 loop is CASREAGTPGEAFF. CDR3 nucleotides: TGTGCCAGCAGAGAAGCGGGGACTCCGGGTGAAGCTTTCTTT.